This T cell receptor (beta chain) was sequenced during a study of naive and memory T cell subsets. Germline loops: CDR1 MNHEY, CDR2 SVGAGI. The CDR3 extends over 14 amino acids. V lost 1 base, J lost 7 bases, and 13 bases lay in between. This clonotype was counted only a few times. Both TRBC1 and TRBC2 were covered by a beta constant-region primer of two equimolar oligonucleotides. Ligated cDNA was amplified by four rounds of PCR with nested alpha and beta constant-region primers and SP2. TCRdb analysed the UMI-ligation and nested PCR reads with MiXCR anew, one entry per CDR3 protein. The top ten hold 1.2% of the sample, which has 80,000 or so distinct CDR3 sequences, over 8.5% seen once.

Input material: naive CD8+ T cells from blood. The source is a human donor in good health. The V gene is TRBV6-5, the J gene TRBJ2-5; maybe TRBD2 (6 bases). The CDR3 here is CASSYLGSGGTQYF. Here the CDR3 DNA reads TGTGCCAGCAGTTACTTGGGGTCCGGGGGGACCCAGTACTTC.